Following are 10 T cell receptor beta chains from one sample sequenced in a study of human T cells and chemical hapten exposure. Sample time point: pre-sensitization, week 0. As to treatment: therapeutic diphenylcyclopropenone sensitization with weekly scalp DPC. TCRdb redid the calling of the RACE reads with MiXCR, one entry per CDR3 protein. The profile covers fewer than 300,000 distinct CDR3 sequences, with 7.5% to 9% appearing a single time and 2% to 2.5% taken by the ten largest. The sample was whole blood, taken in connection with sensitization to the hapten diphenylcyclopropenone (DPC). The receptors were gathered from a woman in her thirties or forties with alopecia areata. Some clones in this sample may be carry-over from other donors' samples.

V usage is TRBV7-6 and J usage is TRBJ2-5, with 8 bases fitting TRBD2. CDR1 and CDR2 (germline): SGHVS, FNYEAQ. This CDR3 region has 16 residues. V was pared by 3 bases and J by 2 bases, with 8 bases of the junction left unmatched. The CDR3 DNA follows: TGTGCCAGCAGCTTGAGCGGGAGTGCCTCTCAAGAGACCCAGTACTTC. This codes for CASSLSGSASQETQYF.

The chain employs TRBV7-2 and TRBJ2-1; D call uncertain. Germline CDR1 and CDR2: SGHTA and FQGNSA. V dropped 0 bases and J dropped 6 bases, with 12 bases sitting between them. The CDR3 is 15 amino acids. The CDR3 DNA reads TGTGCCAGCAGCTTAGCCTCCAGTTATATCAATGAGCAGTTCTTC. This translates into CASSLASSYINEQFF.

The table lists this clonotype with a few counts. The V call is TRBV4-3, the J call TRBJ1-3; D unresolved. The CDR3 totals 15 residues. The V end was cut by 1 base, the J end by 4 bases, with 11 bases between. CDR1 and CDR2 from the germline V gene are LGHNA and YSLEER. CDR3 bases: TGCGCCAGCAGCCAAGTCTCGGCAGGAGGAAACACCATATATTTT. Its translation is CASSQVSAGGNTIYF.

The V gene is TRBV19, the J gene TRBJ2-3, with 10 bases aligning to TRBD1. J was trimmed by 4 bases and V by 8 bases; bases with no gene match: 6. There are 14 residues in the CDR3. Germline values: CDR1 LNHDA, CDR2 SQIVND (reference sequence). The CDR3 coding sequence is TGTGCCAGTCGGACAGGGGGGACCGCAGATACGCAGTATTTT. This codes for CASRTGGTADTQYF.

The CDR3 DNA reads as TGCGCCAGCAGCCAAGATCAGGCCGTCACAGATACGCAGTATTTT. It yields the protein CASSQDQAVTDTQYF. The rearrangement uses TRBV4-1 and TRBJ2-3; D gene ambiguous. This CDR3 is built from 15 residues. V lost 0 bases and J 2 bases, leaving 9 bases between the germline ends. Germline CDR1 reads MGHRA; CDR2 reads YSYEKL.

Details on this clonotype: Mismatch with germline at one junction end may stem from a read error. The rearrangement joins TRBV6-6 to TRBJ1-2; 7 bases align to TRBD1. There are 11 residues in the CDR3. Germline loops: CDR1 MNHNY, CDR2 SVGAGI (reference sequence). CDR3 DNA sequence: TGTGCCAGCAGTTACGGGGACAGAGGGTCTTTC. It encodes CASSYGDRGSF.

This clonotype has just a few counts. The chain links TRBV28 to TRBJ2-1, with D unclear. This CDR3 has 15 residues. V shed 3 bases and J shed 0 bases, with 9 bases lying between them. The germline gives CDR1 MDHEN, CDR2 SYDVKM. CDR3 amino acids: CASSFPRASYNEQFF. CDR3 nucleotides: TGTGCCAGCAGTTTCCCCCGGGCCTCCTACAATGAGCAGTTCTTC.

This clonotype appeared many times. The CDR3, as DNA: TGCGCCAGCAGCTTGCTGGGCAGGGGAGAGACCCAGTACTTC. As protein: CASSLLGRGETQYF. The chain employs TRBV5-1 and TRBJ2-5, with D possibly TRBD1 on 6 matching bases. Germline V gene data show CDR1 as SGHRS and CDR2 as YFSETQ. V was trimmed by 1 base and J by 4 bases, leaving 11 bases between them. There are 14 residues in the CDR3.

The chain combines TRBV20-1 with TRBJ2-7; tentatively, D is TRBD1 or TRBD2 (5 bases each). The CDR3 extends over 12 amino acids. The germline CDR1 and CDR2 sequences are DFQATT and SNEGSKA (reference sequence). V was trimmed by 1 base and J by 8 bases, leaving 12 bases between them. In DNA form, the CDR3 reads TGCAGTGCTAGAGGGGACCCCCCGCAGCAGTACTTC. It specifies CSARGDPPQQYF.

The sample holds many counts of this clonotype. The V and J genes are TRBV11-2 and TRBJ2-2, with D unclear. Germline V gene data show CDR1 as SGHAT and CDR2 as FQNNGV. Deletions cut 1 base from V and 6 bases from J, with 6 bases between. The CDR3 is 13 amino acids. CDR3: CASSLVLAGELFF. CDR3 DNA: TGTGCCAGCAGCTTAGTGTTGGCCGGGGAGCTGTTTTTT.